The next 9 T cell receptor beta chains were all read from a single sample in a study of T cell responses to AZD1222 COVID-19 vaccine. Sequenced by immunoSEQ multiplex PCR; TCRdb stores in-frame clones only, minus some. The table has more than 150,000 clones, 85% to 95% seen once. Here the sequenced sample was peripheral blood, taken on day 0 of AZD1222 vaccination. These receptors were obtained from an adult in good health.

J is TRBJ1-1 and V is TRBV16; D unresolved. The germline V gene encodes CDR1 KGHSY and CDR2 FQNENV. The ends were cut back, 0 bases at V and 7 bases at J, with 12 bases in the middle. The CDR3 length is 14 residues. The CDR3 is CASSQSLAGIEAFF. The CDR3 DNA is TGTGCCAGCAGCCAATCCTTGGCGGGAATTGAAGCTTTCTTT.

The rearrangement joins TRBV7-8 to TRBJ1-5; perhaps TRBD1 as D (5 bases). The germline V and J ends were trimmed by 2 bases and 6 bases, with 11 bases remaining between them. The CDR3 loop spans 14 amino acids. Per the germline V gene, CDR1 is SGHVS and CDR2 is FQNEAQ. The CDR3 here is CASSLTQGSQPQHF. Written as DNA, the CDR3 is TGTGCCAGCAGCTTAACCCAGGGAAGTCAGCCCCAGCATTTT.

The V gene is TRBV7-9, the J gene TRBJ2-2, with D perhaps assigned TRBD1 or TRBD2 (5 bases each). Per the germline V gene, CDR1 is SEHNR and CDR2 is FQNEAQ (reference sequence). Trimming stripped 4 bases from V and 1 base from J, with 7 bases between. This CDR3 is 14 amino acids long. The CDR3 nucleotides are TGTGCCAGCAGCTGGGACGGGAACACCGGGGAGCTGTTTTTT. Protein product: CASSWDGNTGELFF.

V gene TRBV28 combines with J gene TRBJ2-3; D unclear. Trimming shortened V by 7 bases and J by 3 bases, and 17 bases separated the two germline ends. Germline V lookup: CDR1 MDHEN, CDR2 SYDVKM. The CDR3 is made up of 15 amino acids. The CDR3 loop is CASTPPTVGTDTQYF. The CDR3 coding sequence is TGTGCCAGCACCCCACCAACAGTCGGAACAGATACGCAGTATTTT.

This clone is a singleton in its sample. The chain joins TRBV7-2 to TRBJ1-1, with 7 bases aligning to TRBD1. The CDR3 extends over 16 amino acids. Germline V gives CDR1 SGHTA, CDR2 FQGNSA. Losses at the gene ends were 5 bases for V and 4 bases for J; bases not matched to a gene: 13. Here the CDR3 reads CASSLQVTGIATEAFF. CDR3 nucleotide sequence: TGTGCCAGCAGCCTTCAAGTGACAGGGATAGCCACTGAAGCTTTCTTT. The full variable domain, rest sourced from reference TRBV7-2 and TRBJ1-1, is GAGVSQSPSNKVTEKGKDVELRCDPISGHTALYWYRQSLGQGLEFLIYFQGNSAPDKSGLPSDRFSAERTGGSVSTLTIQRTQQEDSAVYLCASSLQVTGIATEAFFGQGTRLTVV.

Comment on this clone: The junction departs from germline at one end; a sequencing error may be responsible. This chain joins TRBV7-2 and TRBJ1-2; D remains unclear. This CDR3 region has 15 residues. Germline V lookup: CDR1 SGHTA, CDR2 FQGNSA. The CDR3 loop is CASTLGGPKAGGYTF. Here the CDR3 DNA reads TGTGCCAGCACCTTAGGAGGCCCAAAGGCGGGGGGCTACACCTTC. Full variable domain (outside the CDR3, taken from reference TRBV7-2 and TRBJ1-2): GAGVSQSPSNKVTEKGKDVELRCDPISGHTALYWYRQSLGQGLEFLIYFQGNSAPDKSGLPSDRFSAERTGGSVSTLTIQRTQQEDSAVYLCASTLGGPKAGGYTFGSGTRLTVV.

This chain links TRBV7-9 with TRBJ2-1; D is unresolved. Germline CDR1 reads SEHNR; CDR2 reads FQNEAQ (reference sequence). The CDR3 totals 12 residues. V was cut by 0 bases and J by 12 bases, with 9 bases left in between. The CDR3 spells CASSLAPIGQFF. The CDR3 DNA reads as TGTGCCAGCAGCTTAGCTCCGATTGGGCAGTTCTTC.

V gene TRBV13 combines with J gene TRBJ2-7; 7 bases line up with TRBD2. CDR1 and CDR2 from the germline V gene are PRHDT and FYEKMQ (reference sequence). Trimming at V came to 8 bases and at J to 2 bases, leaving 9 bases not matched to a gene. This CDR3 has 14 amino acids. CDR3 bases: TGTGCCAGCGGGGAGGGCGTGCCCACCTACGAGCAGTACGTC. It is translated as CASGEGVPTYEQYV.

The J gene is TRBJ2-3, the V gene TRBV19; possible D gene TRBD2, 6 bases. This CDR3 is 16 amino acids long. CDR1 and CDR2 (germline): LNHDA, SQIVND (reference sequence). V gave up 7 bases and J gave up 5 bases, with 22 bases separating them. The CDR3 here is CASTEGMGLQVDTQYF. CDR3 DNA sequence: TGTGCCAGTACGGAGGGAATGGGCCTCCAGGTAGATACGCAGTATTTT.